Below, one T cell receptor beta chain is given with its context. Its antigen is not known. Two or more post-ART PBMC samples, plus at least one pre-ART sample, were available for each donor. Run at survey level, the immunoSEQ assay was version v3.0. Data came from immunoSEQ multiplex PCR; TCRdb stores just in-frame clones and leaves some out. The sample has about 24,000 clones, roughly four fifths seen once. These data come from a study of long-term antiretroviral therapy in people with HIV. Study findings and constraints: The clones with expansion before ART were dominant in the repertoire at all time points. With ART, diversity went up but was still lower than in transplant donor controls. Participants lacked recorded data on ART adherence, viral resistance or therapy changes.

The germline V gene encodes CDR1 SGHAT and CDR2 FQNNGV. Deletions cut 5 bases from V and 0 bases from J, with 13 bases between. This CDR3 is built from 15 residues. The TCR was taken from a middle-aged man with HIV. Sequenced material: unsorted PBMCs, taken 0.4 years after starting antiretroviral therapy. The chain links TRBV11-2 to TRBJ1-2; no definite D call. The CDR3 DNA reads as TGTGCCAGCAGCCTAGCCTACCATTCTAACTATGGCTACACCTTC. Protein sequence: CASSLAYHSNYGYTF.